This T cell receptor (beta chain) was sequenced for a study of T cell responses to AZD1222 COVID-19 vaccine. Study background: Investigators merged groups given second doses at roughly 4 or roughly 12 weeks.

This CDR3 has 16 amino acids. The V gene end was trimmed by 1 base and the J gene end by 1 base; junction bases not matched to a gene: 5. In germline, CDR1 is LGHNA, CDR2 YNFKEQ. Libraries were prepared by immunoSEQ multiplex PCR; TCRdb keeps only in-frame clonotypes and omits some of them. The sample contains 110,000 to 150,000 clones, about nine tenths of which appear only once. General study results and limits: Regions 160-218 and 743-854 held dominance among vaccine-associated CD4 TCRs, which spanned spike. Baseline antibody screening turned up just a handful of seropositive AZD1222 recipients. In all cases, repertoires were sampled only after the peak T cell response.

As for this clone: What it recognizes is unknown. The identical CDR3 is also encoded by other nucleotide sequences in the sample.

Source: peripheral blood, taken on day 0 of AZD1222 vaccination. The genes are TRBV4-2 and TRBJ2-7; 9 positions agree with TRBD2. The TCR comes from an adult in good health. CDR3 sequence reads: CASSQAMGLASYEQYF. The CDR3 DNA reads as TGTGCCAGCAGCCAAGCGATGGGACTAGCATCCTACGAGCAGTACTTC.